This T cell receptor beta chain was identified during a study of OX40 agonist ivuxolimab in advanced cancers. Whole-study context: An agonistic human IgG2 monoclonal antibody against OX40 (CD134) was given. A history of anti-PD-1, anti-PD-L1 or anti-CTLA-4 therapy was acceptable, and roughly 40% had some.

Looked up from germline, CDR1 is MNHEY and CDR2 is SVGAGI. This CDR3 spans 14 amino acids. Trimming shortened V by 2 bases and J by 1 base, and 8 bases separated the two germline ends. TCRdb's copy holds only in-frame clones and misses some; the assay was immunoSEQ multiplex PCR. The sample holds about 49,000 clones, 88% seen once. Autoimmune disease history or systemic immunosuppression meant exclusion. The timepoints at which blood was sampled were baseline, cycle 4 day 1, and cycle 7 day 1. The origin of this receptor is an adult with an advanced solid tumor such as melanoma, head and neck, liver or kidney cancer. The material sequenced was CD4+ or CD8+ T cells sorted from blood, taken in a trial of the OX40 agonist ivuxolimab. V is TRBV6-5 and J is TRBJ2-5; no reliable D call. The CDR3 is CASSYAQLQETQYF. The CDR3 DNA is TGTGCCAGCAGTTACGCCCAGCTCCAAGAGACCCAGTACTTC.